The 4 T cell receptor beta chains below come from one sample, sequenced in a study of shared clonotypes between healthy human individuals. Assay used: immunoSEQ multiplex PCR; TCRdb lists only in-frame clones, some missing. The data hold some 2,000,000 clones, with approximately 94% observed a single time. Cells designated naive CD8 were CD45RO-negative and were positively selected for CCR7, with terminally differentiated effector memory CD45RA+ cells excluded. Sequenced sample: naive CD8+ T cells sorted from blood. The receptors derive from a man aged 18-30 years in good health.

This chain connects TRBV27 to TRBJ2-1; D gene uncertain. CDR1 is MNHEY, CDR2 SMNVEV, per germline (reference sequence). Trimming shortened V by 2 bases and J by 6 bases, and 11 bases separated the two germline ends. The CDR3 consists of 14 residues. The CDR3 DNA follows: TGTGCCAGCAGTTTACTCTCGGGTGGCAATGAGCAGTTCTTC. It yields the protein CASSLLSGGNEQFF.

The chain recombines TRBV11-2 with TRBJ2-7; the D gene is possibly TRBD1 (6 bases). Germline lookup yields CDR1 SGHAT and CDR2 FQNNGV. V lost 5 bases and J 3 bases, leaving 17 bases between the germline ends. The CDR3 extends over 15 amino acids. This chain's CDR3 is CASSITWDTYYEQYF. The CDR3 DNA follows: TGTGCCAGCAGCATCACTTGGGACACTTACTACGAGCAGTACTTC.

This sequence joins TRBV4-1 and TRBJ1-6; 7 bases align to TRBD1. The germline V gene encodes CDR1 MGHRA and CDR2 YSYEKL. This CDR3 is 13 amino acids long. Trimming cost V 5 bases and J 6 bases; bases outside gene matches: 1. Here the CDR3 DNA reads TGCGCCAGCAGCTACAGGGGTAATTCACCCCTCCACTTT. It specifies CASSYRGNSPLHF.

This sequence joins TRBV6-5 and TRBJ1-1; D may be TRBD1 (5 bases). Germline CDR1 is MNHEY and CDR2 is SVGAGI. The CDR3 extends over 15 amino acids. V was clipped by 1 base and J by 2 bases, with 11 bases between them. The CDR3 DNA reads TGTGCCAGCAGTTACTATACAGGTAGTAACACTGAAGCTTTCTTT. Its protein is CASSYYTGSNTEAFF.